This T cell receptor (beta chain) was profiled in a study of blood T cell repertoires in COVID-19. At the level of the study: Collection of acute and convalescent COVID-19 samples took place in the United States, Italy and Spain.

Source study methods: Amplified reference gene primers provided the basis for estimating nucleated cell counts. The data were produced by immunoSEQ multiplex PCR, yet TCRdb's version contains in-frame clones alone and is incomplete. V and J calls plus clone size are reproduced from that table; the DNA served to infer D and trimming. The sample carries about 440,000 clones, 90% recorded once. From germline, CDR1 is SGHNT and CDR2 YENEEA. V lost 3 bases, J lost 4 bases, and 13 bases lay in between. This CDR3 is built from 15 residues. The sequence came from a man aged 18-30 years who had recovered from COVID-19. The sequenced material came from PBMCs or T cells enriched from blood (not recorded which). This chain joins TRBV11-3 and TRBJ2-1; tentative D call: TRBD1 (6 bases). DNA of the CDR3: TGTGCCAGCAGCTTGCGGACAGACAATTACAATGAGCAGTTCTTC. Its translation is CASSLRTDNYNEQFF.